The T cell receptor (beta chain) described here comes from a study of T cell changes during pregnancy in multiple sclerosis. J lost 2 bases, V lost 4 bases, and 6 bases had no gene match. The CDR3 runs 17 residues. Germline lookup yields CDR1 SGDLS and CDR2 YYNGEE. Produced via immunoSEQ multiplex PCR; TCRdb's table is partial and in-frame only. The sample includes 73,000 or so clones, about 90% of them seen just once. This chain connects TRBV9 to TRBJ2-3; 14 positions match TRBD2. The receptor was isolated from a female donor with multiple sclerosis, enrolled in a pregnancy study. Sequenced material: peripheral blood, taken in the second trimester of pregnancy. CDR3 DNA: TGTGCCAGCAGCCCCCGGACTAGCGGGGGGAACACAGATACGCAGTATTTT. Translation gives CASSPRTSGGNTDTQYF.